The 14 T cell receptor beta chains presented below share a single source sample, sequenced in a study of T cell responses to AZD1222 COVID-19 vaccine. Sequencing was performed with immunoSEQ multiplex PCR; in TCRdb, only in-frame clones are kept and a portion is missing. This sample has around 140,000 clones; 90% occur once, and the top ten carry 1.5% to 2%. The sample here was peripheral blood, taken on day 0 of AZD1222 vaccination. Source of these receptors: an adult in good health.

This clone was observed once. This chain links TRBV18 with TRBJ1-6; D perhaps matches TRBD1 (5 bases). The germline V gene encodes CDR1 KGHSH and CDR2 LQKENI. Trimming shortened V by 5 bases and J by 7 bases, and 15 bases separated the two germline ends. This CDR3 contains 15 residues. The CDR3 loop is CASSTGPQGNSPLHF. The CDR3, as DNA: TGTGCCAGCTCAACGGGACCCCAGGGAAATTCACCCCTCCACTTT. The entire variable domain, with the rest obtained from reference TRBV18 and TRBJ1-6, is as follows: NAGVMQNPRHLVRRRGQEARLRCSPMKGHSHVYWYRQLPEEGLKFMVYLQKENIIDESGMPKERFSAEFPKEGPSILRIQQVVRGDSAAYFCASSTGPQGNSPLHFGNGTRLTVT.

V is TRBV7-8 and J is TRBJ2-2; 10 bases agree with TRBD2. The CDR3 is 18 amino acids. V dropped 5 bases and J dropped 5; count of bases not matched to a gene: 14. The germline V gene has CDR1 SGHVS and CDR2 FQNEAQ. The CDR3 DNA sequence: TGTGCCAGCAGCATCCGGAGAGCGGGAGGGCCTCAAACCGGGGAGCTGTTTTTT. Its protein product is CASSIRRAGGPQTGELFF.

V is TRBV28 and J is TRBJ2-7; perhaps D is TRBD1 or TRBD2 (5 bases each). Germline CDR1 reads MDHEN; CDR2 reads SYDVKM. The CDR3 runs to 15 residues. The V end was cut by 6 bases, the J end by 5 bases, with 20 bases between. The CDR3 spells CASSPPGAASHEQYF. Here the CDR3 DNA reads TGTGCCAGCAGCCCCCCCGGGGCGGCGTCCCACGAGCAGTACTTC.

The CDR3 is CASSQDETTPGSTEAFF. CDR3 in DNA: TGCGCCAGCAGCCAAGACGAGACAACCCCAGGGAGCACTGAAGCTTTCTTT. The V call is TRBV4-3, the J call TRBJ1-1; perhaps TRBD1 as D (5 bases). Between the trimmed V and J ends, which lost 0 bases and 4 bases, there was a span of 18 bases. CDR1 LGHNA and CDR2 YSLEER come from the germline V gene. The CDR3 is 17 residues long.

This sequence joins TRBV9 and TRBJ2-2, with D unclear. The V gene's germline CDR1 is SGDLS and CDR2 YYNGEE. The CDR3 is 14 residues long. V was pared by 0 bases and J by 3 bases, with 6 bases between. The CDR3 DNA reads as TGTGCCAGCAGCGTAGAATGGGACACCGGGGAGCTGTTTTTT. Translating gives CASSVEWDTGELFF.

This chain connects TRBV12-3 or TRBV12-4 to TRBJ1-2; D remains ambiguous. This CDR3 comprises 10 residues. V gave up 5 bases and J gave up 6 bases, with 4 bases separating them. In nucleotides, the CDR3 is TGTGCCAGCAGTCGAGATGGCTACACCTTC. Its translation is CASSRDGYTF.

The chain has TRBV24-1 and TRBJ2-3, with D perhaps matching TRBD2 (6 bases). Germline V lookup: CDR1 KGHDR, CDR2 SFDVKD. The CDR3 contains 13 residues. V was shortened by 3 bases and J by 5 bases, with 8 bases between the two germline ends. CDR3: CATSDRLVDTQYF. In DNA, the CDR3 is TGTGCCACCAGTGATCGACTAGTAGATACGCAGTATTTT.

This chain connects TRBV2 to TRBJ1-6; D remains ambiguous. V lost 8 bases and J lost 0, with 11 bases in between. CDR1 is SNHLY and CDR2 is FYNNEI in the germline V gene. This CDR3 contains 15 residues. In DNA form, the CDR3 reads TGTGCCAGCCGAATGGGGAGCTCCTATAATTCACCCCTCCACTTT. This gives the protein CASRMGSSYNSPLHF.

The rearrangement uses TRBV4-3 and TRBJ2-5; D uncertain. With 5 bases removed from V and 9 bases from J, the gap between germline ends came to 16 bases. The CDR3 sequence is 13 residues long. CDR1 is LGHNA and CDR2 is YSLEER in the germline V gene. CDR3 in amino acids: CASSEGTKQAQYF. The CDR3 nucleotides read TGCGCCAGCAGCGAAGGCACGAAGCAGGCCCAGTACTTC.

The gene calls are TRBV20-1 and TRBJ1-1, with 7 bases that match TRBD1. Germline CDR1 reads DFQATT; CDR2 reads SNEGSKA (reference sequence). This CDR3 comprises 13 residues. The V and J ends lost 3 bases and 4 bases, in that order; junction bases with no gene match: 5. CDR3 nucleotides: TGCAGTGCTAGTAAGACAGGGAGCACTGAAGCTTTCTTT. Translation gives CSASKTGSTEAFF.

This clone was seen a handful of times. Other DNA sequences within the sample encode an identical CDR3. This chain joins TRBV2 and TRBJ1-2, with D possibly matching TRBD1 (6 bases). V was clipped by 6 bases and J by 6 bases, with 11 bases between them. This CDR3 is 12 amino acids long. Germline CDR1 is SNHLY and CDR2 is FYNNEI. In DNA form, the CDR3 reads TGTGCCAGCAGCCTACAGGGCAATGGCTACACCTTC. Its protein is CASSLQGNGYTF.

J is TRBJ2-5 and V is TRBV7-9, with D tentatively TRBD2 (5 bases). Germline V gene lookup returns CDR1 SEHNR and CDR2 FQNEAQ (reference sequence). This CDR3 is built from 15 residues. V shed 1 base and J shed 3 bases, with 12 bases lying between them. CDR3 amino acids: CASSLDPGKEETQYF. In DNA form, the CDR3 reads TGTGCCAGCAGCTTAGATCCGGGGAAGGAAGAGACCCAGTACTTC.

The V and J genes are TRBV30 and TRBJ2-3; D not certain. This CDR3 contains 13 residues. The germline V and J ends were trimmed by 4 bases and 4 bases, with 12 bases remaining between them. Germline values: CDR1 GTSNPN, CDR2 SVGIG (reference sequence). CDR3 coding DNA: TGTGCCTGGACTAAACTCGTCGCAGATACGCAGTATTTT. Translation gives CAWTKLVADTQYF.

Points on this clone: A junction boundary mismatches the germline segment, possibly from a read error. The V call is TRBV3-1 (or the pseudogene TRBV3-2), the J call TRBJ2-1, with D perhaps assigned TRBD1 or TRBD2 (6 bases each). The CDR3 is 15 residues long. Germline V gene sequence: CDR1 LGHDT, CDR2 YNNKEL (reference sequence). The CDR3 region is CASSQVGGSNNEQFF. In DNA, the CDR3 is TGTGCCAGCAGCCAAGTGGGGGGCTCCAACAATGAGCAGTTCTTC.